These T cell receptor beta chains were read from a single sample in a study of blood T cell repertoires in COVID-19. Here immunoSEQ multiplex PCR was the method, and the copy in TCRdb shows in-frame clones only, minus some. Among about 200,000 clones, over 75% were seen once, and the ten largest hold about 5%. Sequencing was carried out using peripheral blood. All receptors derive from a woman aged 40 to 49 with acute or convalescent COVID-19. Each CDR3 is given with its conserved first and last residue. A D gene is named only where the DNA matches it firmly. Size is stated for part of the rows, as once, few or many counts, or as a class when the clone is expanded.

clone_size,j_call,d_call,v_call,cdr3_aa,cdr3_nt
.,TRBJ2-1,TRBD1,TRBV6-5,CASSSGTGANEQFF,TGTGCCAGCAGTTCCGGGACAGGGGCCAATGAGCAGTTCTTC
.,TRBJ2-5,.,TRBV30,CAWSGGKETQYF,TGTGCCTGGAGCGGAGGGAAAGAGACCCAGTACTTC
.,TRBJ1-5,.,TRBV5-5,CASSLGQGFNQPQHF,TGTGCCAGCAGCTTGGGGCAGGGATTCAATCAGCCCCAGCATTTT
.,TRBJ2-2,.,TRBV3-1/TRBV3-2,CASSQLGSVGELFF,TGTGCCAGCAGCCAACTGGGCAGTGTCGGGGAGCTGTTTTTT
.,TRBJ2-3,TRBD2,TRBV7-3,CASSLKVLAGVPSTDTQYF,TGTGCCAGCAGCTTAAAGGTCCTAGCGGGGGTCCCTAGCACAGATACGCAGTATTTT
.,TRBJ2-1,.,TRBV10-3,CAIRGRDSIYNEQFF,TGTGCCATCAGGGGCCGGGACTCCATCTACAATGAGCAGTTCTTC
.,TRBJ1-1,TRBD1,TRBV15,CATSTRQGWGTEAFF,TGTGCCACCAGCACCCGACAGGGATGGGGCACTGAAGCTTTCTTT
.,TRBJ2-1,.,TRBV7-9,CASSSLIAVPYNEQFF,TGTGCCAGCAGCTCGTTAATAGCGGTCCCCTACAATGAGCAGTTCTTC
.,TRBJ1-3,.,TRBV2,CASDISGNTIYF,TGTGCCAGCGACATCTCTGGAAACACCATATATTTT
few,TRBJ2-3,TRBD2,TRBV6-4,CASSSGGATDTQYF,TGTGCCAGCAGTAGCGGGGGGGCCACAGATACGCAGTATTTT
.,TRBJ2-3,.,TRBV5-4,CASSSILGGTDTQYF,TGTGCCAGCAGCTCAATCCTCGGGGGCACAGATACGCAGTATTTT
.,TRBJ2-4,TRBD2,TRBV3-1/TRBV3-2,CASSSRGGPNIQYF,TGTGCCAGCAGCTCACGGGGGGGACCAAACATTCAGTACTTC
.,TRBJ2-1,TRBD2,TRBV7-3,CASSRGLAGDNEQFF,TGTGCCAGCAGCCGTGGACTAGCGGGTGACAATGAGCAGTTCTTC
.,TRBJ1-1,TRBD1,TRBV12-3/TRBV12-4,CASSRDRGSEAFF,TGTGCCAGCAGCCGTGACAGGGGCTCTGAAGCTTTCTTT